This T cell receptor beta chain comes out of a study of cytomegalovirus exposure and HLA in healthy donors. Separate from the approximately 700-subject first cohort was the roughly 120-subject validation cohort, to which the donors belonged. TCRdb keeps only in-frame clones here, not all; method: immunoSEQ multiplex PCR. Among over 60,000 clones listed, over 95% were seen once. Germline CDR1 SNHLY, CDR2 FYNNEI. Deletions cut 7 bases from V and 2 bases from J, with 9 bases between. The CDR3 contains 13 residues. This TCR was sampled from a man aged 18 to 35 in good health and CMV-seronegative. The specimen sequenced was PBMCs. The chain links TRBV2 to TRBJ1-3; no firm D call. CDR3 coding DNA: TGTGCCAGCATGGAGGGTCCTGGAAACACCATATATTTT. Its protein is CASMEGPGNTIYF.